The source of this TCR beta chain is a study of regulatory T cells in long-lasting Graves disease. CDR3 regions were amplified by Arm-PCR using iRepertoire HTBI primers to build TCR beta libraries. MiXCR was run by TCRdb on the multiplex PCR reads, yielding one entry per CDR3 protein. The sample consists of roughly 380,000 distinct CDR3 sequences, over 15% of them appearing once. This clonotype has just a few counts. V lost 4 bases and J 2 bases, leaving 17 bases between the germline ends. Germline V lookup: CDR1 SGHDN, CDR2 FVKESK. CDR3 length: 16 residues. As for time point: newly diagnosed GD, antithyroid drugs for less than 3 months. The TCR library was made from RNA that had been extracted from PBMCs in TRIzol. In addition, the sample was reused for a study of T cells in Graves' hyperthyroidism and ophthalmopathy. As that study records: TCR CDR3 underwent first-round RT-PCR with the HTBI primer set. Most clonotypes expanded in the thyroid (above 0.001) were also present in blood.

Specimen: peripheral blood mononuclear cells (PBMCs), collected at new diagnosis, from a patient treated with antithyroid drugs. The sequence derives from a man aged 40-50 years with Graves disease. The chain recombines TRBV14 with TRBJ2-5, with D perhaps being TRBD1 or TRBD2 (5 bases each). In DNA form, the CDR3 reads TGTGCCAGCAGCCCCGAGTGGGACGGCACTCAAGAGACCCAGTACTTC. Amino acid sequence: CASSPEWDGTQETQYF.